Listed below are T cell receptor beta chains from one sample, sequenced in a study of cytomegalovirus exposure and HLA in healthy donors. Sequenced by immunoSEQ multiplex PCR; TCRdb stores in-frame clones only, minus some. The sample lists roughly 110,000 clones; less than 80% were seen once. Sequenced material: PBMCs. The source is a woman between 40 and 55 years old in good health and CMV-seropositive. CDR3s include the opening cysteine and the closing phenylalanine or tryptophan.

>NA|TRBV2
CASSVARFGNEQYF
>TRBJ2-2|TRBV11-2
CASSLDYRGVNGELFF
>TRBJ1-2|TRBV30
CAWSQGAGGYTF
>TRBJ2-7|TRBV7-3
CASSFKARDRGFYEQYF
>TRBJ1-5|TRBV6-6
CASSYPGPQGQPQHF
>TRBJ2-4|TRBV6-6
CASSPREAKNIQYF
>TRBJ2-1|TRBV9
CASSVYPGASYNEQFF
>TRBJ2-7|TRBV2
CASMEGYEQYF
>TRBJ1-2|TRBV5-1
CASSASAREGGPPNGYTF
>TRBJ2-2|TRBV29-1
CSVEGPGELFF
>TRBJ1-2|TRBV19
CASTPQGLQVNYGYTF
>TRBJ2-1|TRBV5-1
CASSIGTSGNTEQFF
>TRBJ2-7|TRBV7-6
CASSLEKEREGWAYEQYF
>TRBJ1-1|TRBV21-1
CASSNQDIGAFF
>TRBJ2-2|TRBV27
CASITRRQGDTGELFF
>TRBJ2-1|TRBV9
CASSALKIGVFNEQFF
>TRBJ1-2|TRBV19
CASRHGRGLQGYTF
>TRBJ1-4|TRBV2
CASSGFSATNEKLFF
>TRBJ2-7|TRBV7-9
CASSLGLAGASYEQYF
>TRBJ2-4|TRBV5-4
CASSLGGLAGVRNIQYF
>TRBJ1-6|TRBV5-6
CASSSPGQGFSPLHF
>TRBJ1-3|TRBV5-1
CASSPTTGLGGNTIYF
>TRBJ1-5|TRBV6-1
CASIDRGPQHF
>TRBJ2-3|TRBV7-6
CASSLGQGAGDTQYF
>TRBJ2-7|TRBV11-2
CASSLPKGGRGLTYEQYF
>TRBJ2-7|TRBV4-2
CASSYTGGYEQYF
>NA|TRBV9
CASSPQTRNGEQYF
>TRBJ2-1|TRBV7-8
CASSPRVGAANEQFF
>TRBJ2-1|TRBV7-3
CASSNLADHNEQFF
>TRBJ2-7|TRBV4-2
CASSQPGQGRSEQYF
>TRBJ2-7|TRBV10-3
CAISDRGTLSYEQYF
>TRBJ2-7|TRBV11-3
CASSLRQGRAYEQYF